Below, 17 T cell receptor beta chains from the same sample are listed, as sequenced in a study of T-cell reconstitution after alpha-beta-depleted transplantation in children. Unique molecular identifiers featured in how the TCRbeta library was prepared. MiXCR was run by TCRdb on the PCR reads, yielding one entry per CDR3 protein. The sample includes about 640,000 distinct CDR3 sequences, over 15% of them seen just once. Sequences were derived from PBMCs from the stem cell graft donor, sampled from the stem cell graft. The receptors derive from a human donor who donated a stem cell graft to a child with acute myeloid leukemia.

There are a few counts of this clonotype. The chain combines TRBV5-1 with TRBJ2-7, with 9 bases that match TRBD1. Germline V gives CDR1 SGHRS, CDR2 YFSETQ. With 0 bases clipped from V and 2 bases from J, the junction kept 6 bases outside the gene matches. This CDR3 contains 16 residues. CDR3 region: CASSLDGQGLTYEQYV. In DNA form, the CDR3 reads TGCGCCAGCAGCTTGGACGGACAGGGGTTAACCTACGAGCAGTACGTC.

Ten or more counts support this clonotype. CDR3 residues: CASSLEGATYEQYF. CDR3 coding DNA: TGCGCCAGCAGCTTGGAGGGGGCCACCTACGAGCAGTACTTC. The chain is built from TRBV5-1 and TRBJ2-7; TRBD1 aligns across 7 bases. The germline V gene has CDR1 SGHRS and CDR2 YFSETQ. The CDR3 totals 14 residues. With 0 bases clipped from V and 2 bases from J, the junction kept 2 bases outside the gene matches.

The chain links TRBV11-2 to TRBJ2-7; 7 nucleotides match TRBD1. Germline CDR1 SGHAT, CDR2 FQNNGV. The V and J ends lost 4 bases and 4 bases, in that order; junction bases with no gene match: 4. The CDR3 is made up of 13 amino acids. This CDR3 reads CASSSTGRYEQYF. CDR3 nucleotide sequence: TGTGCCAGCAGCTCGACAGGGCGGTACGAGCAGTACTTC.

V gene TRBV29-1 combines with J gene TRBJ2-2; D is unclear. V dropped 4 bases and J dropped 4 bases, with 4 bases sitting between them. The germline V gene encodes CDR1 SQVTM and CDR2 ANQGSEA. The CDR3 runs to 11 residues. In nucleotides, the CDR3 is TGCAGCGTTGCTCGCACCGGGGAGCTGTTTTTT. Encoded protein: CSVARTGELFF.

This clonotype has just a few counts. The V call is TRBV7-3, the J call TRBJ2-1, with 11 bases identical to TRBD2. The germline CDR1 and CDR2 sequences are SGHTA and FQGTGA. The CDR3 sequence is 17 residues long. V gave up 0 bases and J gave up 5 bases; unmatched junction bases: 6. The CDR3 protein is CASSLTRYSGGDNEQFF. The CDR3 DNA follows: TGTGCCAGCAGCTTAACGCGGTATAGCGGGGGGGACAATGAGCAGTTCTTC.

The chain uses TRBV5-1 and TRBJ2-7; 8 positions agree with TRBD2. The CDR3 contains 13 residues. Germline CDR1 SGHRS, CDR2 YFSETQ. Germline trimming cut 2 bases from V and 5 bases from J; bases unmatched to any gene: 3. CDR3 loop: CASSFGGADEQYF. The CDR3, as DNA: TGCGCCAGCAGCTTCGGGGGGGCCGACGAGCAGTACTTC.

Points on this clonotype: Just one base apart from a much larger clone, this may be a read error. The chain recombines TRBV20-1 with TRBJ2-1; 9 bases agree with TRBD2. The CDR3 spans 18 residues. Germline-derived CDR1 and CDR2 are DFQATT and SNEGSKA (reference sequence). As DNA, the CDR3 is TGCAGTGCTAGGGGGGCAAGCGGGGGGCCGTTTTCCTACAATGAGCAGGTCTTC. Translation gives CSARGASGGPFSYNEQVF.

The chain is built from TRBV4-3 and TRBJ1-1; D gene uncertain. The germline V and J ends were trimmed by 1 base and 7 bases, with 10 bases remaining between them. The CDR3 has 13 residues. Per the germline V gene, CDR1 is LGHNA and CDR2 is YSLEER. CDR3 sequence reads: CASSQARGDEAFF. DNA of the CDR3: TGCGCCAGCAGCCAAGCACGTGGAGATGAAGCTTTCTTT.

This clonotype occurred a few times. Its ends do not fully match the called genes, so a read error is possible. The V and J genes are TRBV9 and TRBJ2-7, with D hard to call. The CDR3 sequence is 13 residues long. The germline V gene encodes CDR1 SGDLS and CDR2 YYNGEE. This chain's CDR3 is CAITRRQVYEQYF. CDR3 sequence (DNA): TGCGCGATAACCAGAAGGCAGGTCTACGAGCAGTACTTC. Looking up the rest from reference TRBV9 and TRBJ2-7 gives the full variable domain: DSGVTQTPKHLITATGQRVTLRCSPRSGDLSVYWYQQSLDQGLQFLIQYYNGEERAKGNILERFSAQQFPDLHSELNLSSLELGDSALYFCAITRRQVYEQYFGPGTRLTVT.

This clonotype has ten or more counts. The chain joins TRBV20-1 to TRBJ2-4; D is unclear. The germline V and J ends were trimmed by 6 bases and 1 base, with 16 bases remaining between them. The CDR3 totals 15 residues. From germline, CDR1 is DFQATT and CDR2 SNEGSKA (reference sequence). CDR3 sequence: CSAPPVGRAKNIQYF. DNA for the CDR3: TGCAGTGCCCCCCCCGTGGGTAGGGCCAAAAACATTCAGTACTTC.

This clonotype was observed many times. V is TRBV12-3 or TRBV12-4 and J is TRBJ2-1, with D unresolved. CDR3 size: 14 residues. Trimming took 7 bases from V and 0 from J, leaving 10 bases between them. For the CDR3, the DNA is TGTGCCAGCACCGAAACGAGCTCCTACAATGAGCAGTTCTTC. Amino acids: CASTETSSYNEQFF.

This sequence joins TRBV7-9 and TRBJ2-7; D is unclear. CDR1 and CDR2 (germline): SEHNR, FQNEAQ (reference sequence). V lost 6 bases to trimming and J lost 6 bases, with 12 bases between them. The CDR3 consists of 12 residues. CDR3 in amino acids: CASSPPLAEQYF. The CDR3 DNA reads TGTGCCAGCAGTCCTCCCCTGGCCGAGCAGTACTTC.

The sample holds many counts of this clonotype. The chain combines TRBV20-1 with TRBJ1-5, with D unresolved. Germline V gene sequence: CDR1 DFQATT, CDR2 SNEGSKA (reference sequence). V was cut by 0 bases and J by 4 bases, with 13 bases left in between. This CDR3 has 15 amino acids. The CDR3 region is CSARDRVTENQPQHF. In nucleotides, the CDR3 is TGCAGTGCTAGAGATCGAGTGACGGAGAATCAGCCCCAGCATTTT.

This clonotype was observed a few times. The chain joins TRBV20-1 to TRBJ2-2; 11 bases line up with TRBD2. Germline V lookup: CDR1 DFQATT, CDR2 SNEGSKA (reference sequence). The V gene end was trimmed by 6 bases and the J gene end by 5 bases; junction bases not matched to a gene: 8. The CDR3 is 15 amino acids. The CDR3 loop is CSAITSGGPTGELFF. Written as DNA, the CDR3 is TGCAGTGCCATTACTAGCGGGGGACCGACCGGGGAGCTGTTTTTT.

The chain joins TRBV7-8 to TRBJ2-7, with 13 positions matching TRBD2. V shed 4 bases and J 3 bases; nucleotides not matched to a gene: 6. The CDR3 extends over 16 amino acids. Germline-derived CDR1 and CDR2 are SGHVS and FQNEAQ. The CDR3 reads CASSSGLAGRHYEQYF. The CDR3, as DNA: TGTGCCAGCAGCTCGGGACTAGCGGGGCGTCACTACGAGCAGTACTTC.

This clonotype was seen many times. The CDR3 is CSAGGQLVSSTEAFF. Here the CDR3 DNA reads TGCAGTGCTGGGGGACAGTTGGTCTCATCCACTGAAGCTTTCTTT. The chain recombines TRBV20-1 with TRBJ1-1, with TRBD1 matching 7 bases. The V gene's germline CDR1 is DFQATT and CDR2 SNEGSKA (reference sequence). The V and J ends lost 5 bases and 4 bases, in that order; junction bases with no gene match: 13. CDR3 length equals 15 residues.

The CDR3 region has the DNA TGCAGTGCTAGAAACCAACACATTCAGTACTTC. It encodes CSARNQHIQYF. This chain connects TRBV20-1 to TRBJ2-4; D gene unclear. CDR1 DFQATT and CDR2 SNEGSKA come from the germline V gene (reference sequence). V dropped 2 bases and J dropped 8 bases, with 7 bases sitting between them. The CDR3 spans 11 residues.